This T cell receptor beta chain derives from a study of shared clonotypes between healthy human individuals. The wider study: Aged 18 to 49, the donors were a couple of women and three men. Study-level points and caveats: Read depth was anticipated to influence clonotype sharing among donors.

Study processing details: Junction-only sequences without quality scores came from ImmunoSEQ, so filtering differed. TCRdb's table, derived via immunoSEQ multiplex PCR, lists solely in-frame clones and lacks some. The V and J calls and the clone size are those of that table, but D and trimming were determined from the DNA. The top ten clones hold 0.55% to 0.7% of a sample with about 1.1 million clones, roughly 74% of them seen once. On this clone: Antigen unknown.

V gave up 4 bases and J gave up 6 bases, with 17 bases separating them. Looked up from germline, CDR1 is SGHTA and CDR2 is FQGNSA. The CDR3 runs 15 residues. Participating donors were healthy, HIV-negative adults free of recent acute infections or vaccinations. Input material: memory CD4+ T cells from PBMCs. As to subset: CD45RA-negative fraction. This chain links TRBV7-2 with TRBJ2-3; the D is unclear. The clonotype was recovered from a man between 18 and 35 years old in good health. Some clones in this sample may be carry-over from other donors' samples. The CDR3 spells CASSSQASGMDTQYF. The CDR3 nucleotides are TGTGCCAGCAGCTCTCAGGCGTCTGGAATGGATACGCAGTATTTT.